This is a list of T cell receptor beta chains from one sample in a study of blood T cell repertoires in COVID-19. Clones were sequenced by immunoSEQ multiplex PCR, and TCRdb holds only the in-frame ones, with some missing. Here the sample spans 40,000 or so clones, approximately 80% being singletons. Sample: peripheral blood. These receptors originate from a man between 60 and 75 years old in a cohort sampled during active COVID-19. Both conserved end residues are part of each CDR3. The D gene is left open where the match is weak. The size of a clone is reported for some rows only, either as once, few or many, or as a class for expanded clones.

v_call: TRBV28; j_call: TRBJ1-6; d_call: .; clone_size: once; cdr3_nt: TGTGCCAGCCTCAGGGGAGTAGGTTCACCCCTCCACTTT; cdr3_aa: CASLRGVGSPLHF
v_call: TRBV12-3/TRBV12-4; j_call: TRBJ2-1; d_call: .; clone_size: once; cdr3_nt: TGTGCCAGCAGCCGCGATTGGTCTGAGCAGTTCTTC; cdr3_aa: CASSRDWSEQFF
v_call: TRBV15; j_call: TRBJ2-1; d_call: TRBD1; clone_size: .; cdr3_nt: TGTGCCACCAGCCGCGACAGGGGGGTATACAATGAGCAGTTCTTC; cdr3_aa: CATSRDRGVYNEQFF
v_call: TRBV5-1; j_call: TRBJ2-7; d_call: .; clone_size: .; cdr3_nt: TGCGCCAGCGGCCTACAGGGTATCCACGAGCAGTACTTC; cdr3_aa: CASGLQGIHEQYF
v_call: TRBV11-2; j_call: TRBJ2-1; d_call: .; clone_size: .; cdr3_nt: TGTGCCAGCAGCTCCAGAGGACAGACTCTCTACTCCTACAATGAGCAGTTCTTC; cdr3_aa: CASSSRGQTLYSYNEQFF
v_call: TRBV14; j_call: TRBJ1-2; d_call: .; clone_size: few; cdr3_nt: TGTGCCAGCAGCCCCCTGGGGGGGGGCGGTGGCTACACCTTC; cdr3_aa: CASSPLGGGGGYTF
v_call: TRBV24-1; j_call: TRBJ1-1; d_call: TRBD1; clone_size: .; cdr3_nt: TGTGCCACCAGTCCGACAGGGGACACTGAAGCTTTCTTT; cdr3_aa: CATSPTGDTEAFF
v_call: TRBV19; j_call: TRBJ1-2; d_call: TRBD1; clone_size: medium-sized; cdr3_nt: TGTGCCAGTAGAGCCTCCGGGACAGGGAATGGCTACACCTTC; cdr3_aa: CASRASGTGNGYTF
v_call: TRBV27; j_call: TRBJ1-6; d_call: TRBD1; clone_size: medium-sized; cdr3_nt: TGTGCCAGCAAGTCACCGGACAGGGTAAATTCACCCCTCCACTTT; cdr3_aa: CASKSPDRVNSPLHF
v_call: TRBV12-3/TRBV12-4; j_call: TRBJ1-2; d_call: TRBD1; clone_size: .; cdr3_nt: TGTGCCAGCAGCCTCACGGGACAGTATGGCTACACCTTC; cdr3_aa: CASSLTGQYGYTF
v_call: TRBV7-2; j_call: TRBJ2-7; d_call: TRBD2; clone_size: .; cdr3_nt: TGTGCCAGCAGCTCGACTCGGACTAGCGGGGCCGAGCAGTACTTC; cdr3_aa: CASSSTRTSGAEQYF
v_call: TRBV7-9; j_call: TRBJ2-2; d_call: TRBD1; clone_size: .; cdr3_nt: TGTGCCAGCAACCTAGGGGGCCTGTACACCGGGGAGCTGTTTTTT; cdr3_aa: CASNLGGLYTGELFF
v_call: TRBV5-3; j_call: TRBJ2-3; d_call: TRBD2; clone_size: .; cdr3_nt: TGTGCCAGAAGCTTGGCCCTATCGCGGGAGGGGCCAGATACGCAGTATTTT; cdr3_aa: CARSLALSREGPDTQYF
v_call: TRBV5-6; j_call: TRBJ1-1; d_call: .; clone_size: .; cdr3_nt: TGTGCCAGCATCCTAAATGCCGCAGTCTGGAGCACTGAAGCTTTCTTT; cdr3_aa: CASILNAAVWSTEAFF
v_call: TRBV30; j_call: TRBJ1-6; d_call: .; clone_size: .; cdr3_nt: TGTGCCTGGAGTCCGCAGATTAATTCACCCCTCCACTTT; cdr3_aa: CAWSPQINSPLHF
v_call: TRBV7-9; j_call: TRBJ1-4; d_call: TRBD1; clone_size: .; cdr3_nt: TGTGCCAGCAGGCAGGGGGCTACTAATGAAAAACTGTTTTTT; cdr3_aa: CASRQGATNEKLFF
v_call: TRBV6-6; j_call: TRBJ2-2; d_call: .; clone_size: .; cdr3_nt: TGTGCCAGCAAGGAGACAGGGAACACCGGGGAGCTGTTTTTT; cdr3_aa: CASKETGNTGELFF
v_call: TRBV7-7; j_call: TRBJ2-7; d_call: .; clone_size: .; cdr3_nt: TGTGCCAGCAGCTTAGGCAGGGCCTACGAGCAGTACTTC; cdr3_aa: CASSLGRAYEQYF
v_call: TRBV4-1; j_call: TRBJ1-2; d_call: TRBD1; clone_size: .; cdr3_nt: TGCGCCAGCAGCCAAGATCGACAGGGTCTTTACGGCTACACCTTC; cdr3_aa: CASSQDRQGLYGYTF
v_call: TRBV30; j_call: TRBJ2-2; d_call: .; clone_size: .; cdr3_nt: TGTGCCTGGAGTTATAGTTCCGGGGAGCTGTTTTTT; cdr3_aa: CAWSYSSGELFF
v_call: TRBV7-8; j_call: TRBJ2-7; d_call: .; clone_size: .; cdr3_nt: TGTGCCAGCAGCTACGAGAGCTCCTACGAGCAGTACTTC; cdr3_aa: CASSYESSYEQYF
v_call: TRBV7-8; j_call: TRBJ2-3; d_call: TRBD1; clone_size: .; cdr3_nt: TGTGCCAGCAGCACAAAAACGGGACAGGTGTCGACAGATACGCAGTATTTT; cdr3_aa: CASSTKTGQVSTDTQYF
v_call: TRBV28; j_call: TRBJ1-2; d_call: .; clone_size: .; cdr3_nt: TGTGCCAGCAGTTTAGGCACGGGTTGGGGCTACACCTTC; cdr3_aa: CASSLGTGWGYTF
v_call: TRBV3-1/TRBV3-2; j_call: TRBJ2-7; d_call: .; clone_size: .; cdr3_nt: TGTGCCAGCAGCCCCCTCTGGGGCCAACCCTCCTACGAGCAGTACTTC; cdr3_aa: CASSPLWGQPSYEQYF
v_call: TRBV10-2; j_call: TRBJ2-2; d_call: .; clone_size: .; cdr3_nt: TGCGCCACCCAGGACTCTCCCGGGGAGCTGTTTTTT; cdr3_aa: CATQDSPGELFF
v_call: TRBV7-2; j_call: TRBJ2-7; d_call: TRBD2; clone_size: .; cdr3_nt: TGTGCCAGCAGCTCGCGGACTAGCGGGAGCAACGAGCAGTACTTC; cdr3_aa: CASSSRTSGSNEQYF
v_call: TRBV9; j_call: TRBJ2-7; d_call: TRBD1; clone_size: .; cdr3_nt: TGTGCCAGCAGCGTTGCGCCCCGGACAGGGGATGTCGAGCAGTACTTC; cdr3_aa: CASSVAPRTGDVEQYF
v_call: TRBV3-1/TRBV3-2; j_call: TRBJ1-1; d_call: .; clone_size: .; cdr3_nt: TGTGCCAGCAGCCCGCAGATGAACACTGAAGCTTTCTTT; cdr3_aa: CASSPQMNTEAFF
v_call: TRBV28; j_call: TRBJ2-5; d_call: TRBD1; clone_size: once; cdr3_nt: TGTGCCAGCAGTATAGGGGGACAGGGCGAAGAGACCCAGTACTTC; cdr3_aa: CASSIGGQGEETQYF
v_call: TRBV7-3; j_call: TRBJ2-5; d_call: TRBD2; clone_size: .; cdr3_nt: TGTGCCAGCAGCGCAAGACTAGCGGGCCCGAAGACCCAGTACTTC; cdr3_aa: CASSARLAGPKTQYF
v_call: TRBV6-5; j_call: TRBJ1-5; d_call: TRBD1; clone_size: .; cdr3_nt: TGTGCCAGCAGCACCTGGGGACAGGGAGATCAGCCCCAGCATTTT; cdr3_aa: CASSTWGQGDQPQHF
v_call: TRBV5-8; j_call: TRBJ1-1; d_call: TRBD1; clone_size: .; cdr3_nt: TGTGCCAGCAGCGTGAGGACAGGTTGGACTGAAGCTTTCTTT; cdr3_aa: CASSVRTGWTEAFF
v_call: TRBV5-1; j_call: TRBJ2-6; d_call: .; clone_size: .; cdr3_nt: TGCGCCAGCAGCCCCAGCGGCCGATCTGGGGCCAACGTCCTGACTTTC; cdr3_aa: CASSPSGRSGANVLTF
v_call: TRBV11-2; j_call: TRBJ2-2; d_call: TRBD2; clone_size: few; cdr3_nt: TGTGCCAGCAGCACCGGACTAGCGGGGGGTGGCACCGGGGAGCTGTTTTTT; cdr3_aa: CASSTGLAGGGTGELFF
v_call: TRBV19; j_call: TRBJ1-1; d_call: TRBD1; clone_size: .; cdr3_nt: TGTGCCAGCGACTCCTTCGGGACAGGTAACACTGAAGCTTTCTTT; cdr3_aa: CASDSFGTGNTEAFF
v_call: TRBV28; j_call: TRBJ2-3; d_call: .; clone_size: .; cdr3_nt: TGTGCCACCCTGCGGCTCCAGAGCTTCACAGATACGCAGTATTTT; cdr3_aa: CATLRLQSFTDTQYF
v_call: TRBV7-9; j_call: TRBJ1-5; d_call: .; clone_size: .; cdr3_nt: TGTGCCAGCAGTCCCCAGGGTGATGATCAGCCCCAGCATTTT; cdr3_aa: CASSPQGDDQPQHF
v_call: TRBV13; j_call: TRBJ1-1; d_call: .; clone_size: once; cdr3_nt: TGTGCCAGCAGGCCCCCCGCAGGGGAAGCTTTCTTT; cdr3_aa: CASRPPAGEAFF
v_call: TRBV5-4; j_call: TRBJ2-7; d_call: .; clone_size: .; cdr3_nt: TGTGCCAGCAGTTCGGACTGGTACGAGCAGTACTTC; cdr3_aa: CASSSDWYEQYF
v_call: TRBV7-6; j_call: TRBJ2-2; d_call: .; clone_size: .; cdr3_nt: TGTGCCAGCAGCTTAGCGCTGGGGGGCACCGGGGAGCTGTTTTTT; cdr3_aa: CASSLALGGTGELFF
v_call: TRBV30; j_call: TRBJ2-7; d_call: TRBD1; clone_size: .; cdr3_nt: TGTGCCTGGGGCCGTTTGGGACAGGAAACTAGCGAGCAGTACTTC; cdr3_aa: CAWGRLGQETSEQYF
v_call: TRBV11-2; j_call: TRBJ1-6; d_call: .; clone_size: .; cdr3_nt: TGTGCCAGCAGCCTCGCCCCGGACACCCCCTGGACCCTCCACTTT; cdr3_aa: CASSLAPDTPWTLHF
v_call: TRBV2; j_call: TRBJ2-3; d_call: .; clone_size: once; cdr3_nt: TGTGCCAGCAGTGAGTTATCCCCCGTCGCAGATACGCAGTATTTT; cdr3_aa: CASSELSPVADTQYF
v_call: TRBV6-1; j_call: TRBJ2-6; d_call: TRBD2; clone_size: .; cdr3_nt: TGTGCCAGCAGTGAAGCTGGGGGAGGGGTCTCTGGGGCCAACGTCCTGACTTTC; cdr3_aa: CASSEAGGGVSGANVLTF
v_call: TRBV30; j_call: TRBJ1-5; d_call: .; clone_size: .; cdr3_nt: TGTGCCGTAGCGACTCGGGGGTCTAGCAATCAGCCCCAGCATTTT; cdr3_aa: CAVATRGSSNQPQHF
v_call: TRBV7-2; j_call: TRBJ1-2; d_call: .; clone_size: .; cdr3_nt: TGTGCCAGCAGCTTAAGCAGGGCCTATGGCTACACCTTC; cdr3_aa: CASSLSRAYGYTF
v_call: TRBV7-2; j_call: TRBJ2-7; d_call: TRBD2; clone_size: few; cdr3_nt: TGTGCCAGCAGCTTAGATGCGGGAGGGGTCTACGAGCAGTACTTC; cdr3_aa: CASSLDAGGVYEQYF
v_call: TRBV19; j_call: TRBJ2-1; d_call: .; clone_size: .; cdr3_nt: TGTGCCAGTAAGGAGGTGGGTAGAGGCTACAATGAGCAGTTCTTC; cdr3_aa: CASKEVGRGYNEQFF
v_call: TRBV5-5; j_call: TRBJ2-3; d_call: TRBD2; clone_size: .; cdr3_nt: TGTGCCAGCAGCTGGGTAGCGGGAGGCACAGATACGCAGTATTTT; cdr3_aa: CASSWVAGGTDTQYF
v_call: TRBV9; j_call: TRBJ2-2; d_call: TRBD2; clone_size: once; cdr3_nt: TGTGCCAGCAGCGTAGAGGTACTAGCGAGGGTCGGGGAGCTGTTTTTT; cdr3_aa: CASSVEVLARVGELFF
v_call: TRBV7-9; j_call: TRBJ1-6; d_call: TRBD1; clone_size: .; cdr3_nt: TGTGCCAGCAGCCCCGGGACAGAAAATTCACCCCTCCACTTT; cdr3_aa: CASSPGTENSPLHF
v_call: TRBV3-1/TRBV3-2; j_call: TRBJ2-5; d_call: TRBD1; clone_size: .; cdr3_nt: TGTGCCAGCAGCCAAGTCCAGGACAGGGTAGAGACCCAGTACTTC; cdr3_aa: CASSQVQDRVETQYF
v_call: TRBV7-2; j_call: TRBJ1-2; d_call: .; clone_size: .; cdr3_nt: TGTGCCAGCAGCTCAGACTTATTTAATGGCTACACCTTC; cdr3_aa: CASSSDLFNGYTF
v_call: TRBV11-2; j_call: TRBJ2-3; d_call: TRBD1; clone_size: once; cdr3_nt: TGTGCCAGCAGTAGGGGGCATACGCAGTATTTT; cdr3_aa: CASSRGHTQYF